The rows below give T cell receptor beta chains drawn from one sample of a study of blood T cells in healthy people across ages. MiXCR, run by TCRdb on the 5' RACE reads, gives a single entry per CDR3 protein. Of about 1,500,000 distinct CDR3 sequences in the sample, 42% were seen once. Source material: blood. The origin of the receptors is a woman aged 18-30 years in good health. Both conserved end residues are part of each CDR3. D genes are given only for firm matches. Clone size is shown for a subset of rows, as once, few, many or a class of expanded clone.

v_call: TRBV29-1
d_call: NA
j_call: TRBJ2-5
clone_size: NA
cdr3_nt: TGCAGCGTTGAGGGGGGTTCCCAAGAGACCCAGTACTTC
cdr3_aa: CSVEGGSQETQYF

v_call: TRBV5-1
d_call: NA
j_call: TRBJ2-3
clone_size: NA
cdr3_nt: TGCGCCAGCAGCACAGGGCCCGCCGGAGATACGCAGTATTTT
cdr3_aa: CASSTGPAGDTQYF

v_call: TRBV7-9
d_call: TRBD2
j_call: TRBJ2-1
clone_size: few
cdr3_nt: TGTGCCAGCAGCTTAGCGGCTAGCGGGAGGAATGAGCAGTTCTTC
cdr3_aa: CASSLAASGRNEQFF

v_call: TRBV3-1
d_call: TRBD2
j_call: TRBJ2-1
clone_size: NA
cdr3_nt: TGTGCCAGCAGCCACGGGACGAGCGGGATGTCCTACAATGAGCAGTTCTTC
cdr3_aa: CASSHGTSGMSYNEQFF

v_call: TRBV11-2
d_call: NA
j_call: TRBJ1-4
clone_size: few
cdr3_nt: TGTGCCAGCAGCTTAGGCCGGGCCCCCGGCTCCTACAGAGAACAAGATGAAAAACTGTTTTTT
cdr3_aa: CASSLGRAPGSYREQDEKLFF

v_call: TRBV5-1
d_call: TRBD1
j_call: TRBJ2-2
clone_size: NA
cdr3_nt: TGCGCCAGCAGCTTGGCCGGGGCGACAGGGACGAACACCGGGGAGCTGTTTTTT
cdr3_aa: CASSLAGATGTNTGELFF

v_call: TRBV6-6
d_call: TRBD2
j_call: TRBJ2-3
clone_size: few
cdr3_nt: TGTGCCAGCACTCTTGGGGGCGGGAGGAGCACAGATACGCAGTATTTT
cdr3_aa: CASTLGGGRSTDTQYF

v_call: TRBV6-5
d_call: TRBD2
j_call: TRBJ2-1
clone_size: few
cdr3_nt: TGTGCCAGCAGTGTTACTAGCGGGGGGGCCAATGAGCAGTTCTTC
cdr3_aa: CASSVTSGGANEQFF

v_call: TRBV19
d_call: NA
j_call: TRBJ1-6
clone_size: NA
cdr3_nt: TGTGCCAGTAGTATGTGGTCGACACCCCTCCACTTT
cdr3_aa: CASSMWSTPLHF

v_call: TRBV11-1
d_call: NA
j_call: TRBJ1-5
clone_size: few
cdr3_nt: TGTGCCAGCAGCTTGAGTCTTGCTCAGCCCCAGCATTTT
cdr3_aa: CASSLSLAQPQHF

v_call: TRBV27
d_call: TRBD1
j_call: TRBJ2-5
clone_size: few
cdr3_nt: TGTGCCAGCAGTTCCGGGACAGGGTGGCAAGAGACCCAGTACTTC
cdr3_aa: CASSSGTGWQETQYF

v_call: TRBV19
d_call: TRBD2
j_call: TRBJ2-1
clone_size: many
cdr3_nt: TGTGCCAGTAGGCTTACTAGCGGGGACTACAATGAGCAGTTCTTC
cdr3_aa: CASRLTSGDYNEQFF

v_call: TRBV6-1
d_call: NA
j_call: TRBJ2-4
clone_size: NA
cdr3_nt: TGTGCCAGCAGTGACCTAGGAGATGTAGCCAAAAACATTCAGTACTTC
cdr3_aa: CASSDLGDVAKNIQYF

v_call: TRBV29-1
d_call: NA
j_call: TRBJ2-5
clone_size: NA
cdr3_nt: TGCAGCGTTGTAGGGGGACCCTGGAGGGGGCCCCAAGAGACCCAGTACTTC
cdr3_aa: CSVVGGPWRGPQETQYF

v_call: TRBV4-1
d_call: NA
j_call: TRBJ2-3
clone_size: NA
cdr3_nt: TGCGCCAGCAGCCAAGTATTTTACGGGGACACAGATACGCAGTATTTT
cdr3_aa: CASSQVFYGDTDTQYF

v_call: TRBV18
d_call: NA
j_call: TRBJ2-7
clone_size: few
cdr3_nt: TGTGCCAGCTCAGCCCAGCTAACTTACGAGCAGTACTTC
cdr3_aa: CASSAQLTYEQYF

v_call: TRBV18
d_call: NA
j_call: TRBJ1-1
clone_size: once
cdr3_nt: TGTACCAGCTCACCAGGCTACATGAACACTGAAGCTTTCTTT
cdr3_aa: CTSSPGYMNTEAFF

v_call: TRBV11-2
d_call: NA
j_call: TRBJ2-4
clone_size: NA
cdr3_nt: TGTGCCAGCAGCTTAAGGCTGGAGGGAGGGGGCTCGGGATGGTTGGCCAAAAACATTCAGTACTTC
cdr3_aa: CASSLRLEGGGSGWLAKNIQYF

v_call: TRBV10-3
d_call: NA
j_call: TRBJ1-5
clone_size: few
cdr3_nt: TGTGCCATCAGTGAGTCTGGGGACAATCAGCCCCAGCATTTT
cdr3_aa: CAISESGDNQPQHF

v_call: TRBV5-1
d_call: NA
j_call: TRBJ2-1
clone_size: NA
cdr3_nt: TGCGCCAGCAGCTTGGGGGCGGTTCCCTCCTACAATGAGCAGTTCTTC
cdr3_aa: CASSLGAVPSYNEQFF

v_call: TRBV28
d_call: NA
j_call: TRBJ1-1
clone_size: NA
cdr3_nt: TGTGCCATTGCCGATAAGAACACTGAAGCTTTCTTT
cdr3_aa: CAIADKNTEAFF

v_call: TRBV7-9
d_call: NA
j_call: TRBJ2-7
clone_size: NA
cdr3_nt: TGTGCCAGCAGCCTGGGACTCTCGGGGGATGAGCAGTACTTC
cdr3_aa: CASSLGLSGDEQYF

v_call: TRBV6-1
d_call: NA
j_call: TRBJ2-6
clone_size: few
cdr3_nt: TGTGCCAGCAGTGTACGGACTGCTAGCTCTGGGGCCAACGTCCTGACTTTC
cdr3_aa: CASSVRTASSGANVLTF

v_call: TRBV20-1
d_call: NA
j_call: TRBJ2-7
clone_size: NA
cdr3_nt: TGCAGTGCTAGAGGGATGGCGCTTGAGCAGTACTTC
cdr3_aa: CSARGMALEQYF

v_call: TRBV12-3/TRBV12-4
d_call: NA
j_call: TRBJ1-5
clone_size: few
cdr3_nt: TGTGCCAGCAGTGCGCGGACGGATCAGCCCCAGCATTTT
cdr3_aa: CASSARTDQPQHF

v_call: TRBV27
d_call: NA
j_call: TRBJ1-5
clone_size: NA
cdr3_nt: TGTGCCAGCAGTCAGGGGACGGGCAGCAATCCGCTCCAGCATTTT
cdr3_aa: CASSQGTGSNPLQHF

v_call: TRBV11-1
d_call: NA
j_call: TRBJ1-1
clone_size: few
cdr3_nt: TGTGCCAGCAACGCGGGGGGAAACACTGAAGCTTTCTTT
cdr3_aa: CASNAGGNTEAFF

v_call: TRBV6-5
d_call: NA
j_call: TRBJ2-2
clone_size: NA
cdr3_nt: TGTGCCAGCAGGCCCGCGGGGATTGCCGGGGAGCTGTTTTTT
cdr3_aa: CASRPAGIAGELFF

v_call: TRBV27
d_call: NA
j_call: TRBJ2-5
clone_size: many
cdr3_nt: TGTGCCAGCAGCACCCTCGGGGGTATCCAAGAGACCCAGTACTTC
cdr3_aa: CASSTLGGIQETQYF

v_call: TRBV7-2
d_call: NA
j_call: TRBJ1-2
clone_size: NA
cdr3_nt: TGTGCCAGCAGCTTAGGGCCGGGTAGGGACTATGGCTACACCTTC
cdr3_aa: CASSLGPGRDYGYTF

v_call: TRBV20-1
d_call: TRBD2
j_call: TRBJ2-3
clone_size: few
cdr3_nt: TGCAGTGCCAAACGGACTAGCGGGAGAACAGATACGCAGTATTTT
cdr3_aa: CSAKRTSGRTDTQYF

v_call: TRBV10-3
d_call: NA
j_call: TRBJ1-2
clone_size: NA
cdr3_nt: TGTGCCATCAGTGAGAAGGAGCCCCGATTACACACCTTC
cdr3_aa: CAISEKEPRLHTF

v_call: TRBV29-1
d_call: TRBD1
j_call: TRBJ2-5
clone_size: many
cdr3_nt: TGCAGCGCCACAAACCCTTGGGACAGAGAGTACCAAGAGACCCAGTACTTC
cdr3_aa: CSATNPWDREYQETQYF

v_call: TRBV29-1
d_call: NA
j_call: TRBJ2-1
clone_size: few
cdr3_nt: TGCAGCGTTGAACTCGCCGGGAGAAACTACAATGAGCAGTTCTTC
cdr3_aa: CSVELAGRNYNEQFF

v_call: TRBV10-3
d_call: TRBD1
j_call: TRBJ1-2
clone_size: NA
cdr3_nt: TGTGCCATCAGTGGGGACAGGGATGGAGGCTACACCTTC
cdr3_aa: CAISGDRDGGYTF

v_call: TRBV20-1
d_call: NA
j_call: TRBJ1-5
clone_size: NA
cdr3_nt: TGCAGTGCTTGGGCACCGGGAAGCTCTCAGCCCCAGCATTTT
cdr3_aa: CSAWAPGSSQPQHF

v_call: TRBV6-2/TRBV6-3
d_call: NA
j_call: TRBJ2-7
clone_size: NA
cdr3_nt: TGTGCCAGCCACCCCCTGGACGCCTACGAGCAGTACTTC
cdr3_aa: CASHPLDAYEQYF

v_call: TRBV7-9
d_call: NA
j_call: TRBJ1-2
clone_size: NA
cdr3_nt: TGTGCCAGCAGCGTAGGCTCGGGAAACTATGGCTACACCTTC
cdr3_aa: CASSVGSGNYGYTF

v_call: TRBV20-1
d_call: TRBD2
j_call: TRBJ2-7
clone_size: few
cdr3_nt: TGCAGTGGGCAGAGAACTAGCGGGGGGTACGAGCAGTACTTC
cdr3_aa: CSGQRTSGGYEQYF

v_call: TRBV11-2
d_call: TRBD1
j_call: TRBJ1-3
clone_size: NA
cdr3_nt: TGTGCCAGCAGCCTCCTCACAGGGGCAGGAAACACCATATATTTT
cdr3_aa: CASSLLTGAGNTIYF

v_call: TRBV6-1
d_call: NA
j_call: TRBJ2-7
clone_size: NA
cdr3_nt: TGTGCCAGCAGGGGGCCTAAGCCCGAGCAGTACTTC
cdr3_aa: CASRGPKPEQYF

v_call: TRBV20-1
d_call: TRBD2
j_call: TRBJ2-7
clone_size: once
cdr3_nt: TGCAGTGCTAGGGAAGCGGGAAACGTCTACGAGCAGTACTTC
cdr3_aa: CSAREAGNVYEQYF

v_call: TRBV5-1
d_call: NA
j_call: TRBJ2-7
clone_size: NA
cdr3_nt: TGCGCCAGCAGCTTGGCCGCCCTGAGCTCCTACAATGAGCAGTACTTC
cdr3_aa: CASSLAALSSYNEQYF

v_call: TRBV7-9
d_call: TRBD1
j_call: TRBJ2-3
clone_size: NA
cdr3_nt: TGTGCCAGCACCTTGGACAGGGGCGCAAGAACAGATACGCAGTATTTT
cdr3_aa: CASTLDRGARTDTQYF

v_call: TRBV18
d_call: NA
j_call: TRBJ2-3
clone_size: NA
cdr3_nt: TGTGCCAGCTCACCACTTTTGGCGGCCTCTACAAGCACAGATACGCAGTATTTT
cdr3_aa: CASSPLLAASTSTDTQYF

v_call: TRBV3-1
d_call: NA
j_call: TRBJ2-7
clone_size: NA
cdr3_nt: TGTGCCAGCAGCCAACGGGACGGAAGCTACGAGCAGTACTTC
cdr3_aa: CASSQRDGSYEQYF